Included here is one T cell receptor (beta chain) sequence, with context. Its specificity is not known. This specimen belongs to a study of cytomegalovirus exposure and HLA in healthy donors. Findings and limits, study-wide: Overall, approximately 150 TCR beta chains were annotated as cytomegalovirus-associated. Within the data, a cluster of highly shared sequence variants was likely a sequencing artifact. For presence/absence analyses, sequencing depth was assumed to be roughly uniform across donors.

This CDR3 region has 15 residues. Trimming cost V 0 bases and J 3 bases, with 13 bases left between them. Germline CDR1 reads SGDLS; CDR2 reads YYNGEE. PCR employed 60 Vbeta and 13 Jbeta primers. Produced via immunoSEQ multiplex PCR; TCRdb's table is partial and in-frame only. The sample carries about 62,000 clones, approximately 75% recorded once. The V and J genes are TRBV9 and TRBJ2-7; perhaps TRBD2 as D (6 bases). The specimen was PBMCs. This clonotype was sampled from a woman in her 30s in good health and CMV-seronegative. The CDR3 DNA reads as TGTGCCAGCAGCGTAGGAGGCGGGACCTACTACGAGCAGTACTTC. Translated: CASSVGGGTYYEQYF.